What follows are 32 T cell receptor beta chains derived from one specimen sequenced in a study of radiation and T cells in renal cell carcinoma. Assay: immunoSEQ multiplex PCR; the TCRdb copy retains only in-frame clones and omits some. The sample has over 120,000 clones, 88% seen once. Time point given: baseline pretreatment blood. Regarding treatment: 15 Gy SBRT to primary tumor, nephrectomy 4 weeks later. The material was blood, obtained from a patient whose treatment included radiotherapy and nephrectomy. The source is a woman between 50 and 59 years old with renal cell carcinoma.

The chain carries TRBV5-1 and TRBJ1-3; D is undetermined. CDR3 length equals 14 residues. Trimming left V 4 bases short and J 0 bases short, with 8 bases between. CDR1 and CDR2 (germline): SGHRS, YFSETQ. The CDR3 spells CASSTTPSGNTIYF. CDR3 in DNA: TGCGCCAGCAGCACCACCCCCTCTGGAAACACCATATATTTT.

The gene calls are TRBV7-9 and TRBJ2-7; 7 bases are a match to TRBD2. The germline CDR1 and CDR2 sequences are SEHNR and FQNEAQ (reference sequence). V dropped 5 bases and J dropped 2; count of bases not matched to a gene: 0. This CDR3 has 12 residues. CDR3 loop: CASSAGAYEQYF. In DNA, the CDR3 is TGTGCCAGCAGCGCGGGGGCCTACGAGCAGTACTTC.

The chain has TRBV29-1 and TRBJ2-7; TRBD2 is a possible D gene (5 bases). The CDR3 runs 13 residues. Trimming left V 1 base short and J 3 bases short, with 10 bases between. In germline, CDR1 is SQVTM, CDR2 ANQGSEA. The CDR3 DNA follows: TGCAGCGTTGAAGGACACGGGATCTACGAGCAGTACTTC. It is translated as CSVEGHGIYEQYF.

The chain couples TRBV5-1 to TRBJ2-3, with TRBD2 matching over 8 bases. With V trimmed by 3 bases and J by 0 bases, 3 bases remained unmatched. Germline CDR1 is SGHRS and CDR2 is YFSETQ. The CDR3 is 15 amino acids. The CDR3 DNA reads as TGCGCCAGCAGCTGGAGCGGGGGCAGCACAGATACGCAGTATTTT. As protein: CASSWSGGSTDTQYF.

This chain uses TRBV5-6 with TRBJ2-3; D ambiguous. The ends were cut back, 3 bases at V and 3 bases at J, with 17 bases in the middle. Germline values: CDR1 SGHDT, CDR2 YYEEEE. The CDR3 is made up of 16 amino acids. DNA of the CDR3: TGTGCCAGCAGCTCCCCCCACGGGCCCGGGACAGATACGCAGTATTTT. Encoded protein: CASSSPHGPGTDTQYF.

This clone came up once. An end of the junction differs from the germline gene, which may be a read error. The chain links TRBV7-7 to TRBJ2-5; 7 positions match TRBD2. Germline values: CDR1 SSHAT, CDR2 FNYEAQ (reference sequence). The CDR3 runs to 17 residues. For the CDR3, the DNA is TGTGCTAGCAGCCGAACCATGACTAGGAGCGGGGAGGAGACCCAGTACTTC. As protein: CASSRTMTRSGEETQYF.

V is TRBV18 and J is TRBJ2-5, with TRBD2 matching 12 bases. The CDR3 loop spans 16 amino acids. The J segment lost 2 bases and the V segment lost 3 bases, leaving 4 bases of the junction unmatched. Germline lookup yields CDR1 KGHSH and CDR2 LQKENI. This CDR3 is CASSPTSGGTQETQYF. The CDR3 DNA sequence: TGTGCCAGCTCACCTACTAGCGGGGGGACACAAGAGACCCAGTACTTC. The variable domain in full, with the rest retrieved from reference TRBV18 and TRBJ2-5, is NAGVMQNPRHLVRRRGQEARLRCSPMKGHSHVYWYRQLPEEGLKFMVYLQKENIIDESGMPKERFSAEFPKEGPSILRIQQVVRGDSAAYFCASSPTSGGTQETQYFGPGTRLLVL.

CDR3 amino acids: CASGLRAGLNYEQYF. DNA for the CDR3: TGTGCTAGTGGTTTGAGGGCAGGGCTTAACTACGAGCAGTACTTC. The chain joins TRBV12-5 to TRBJ2-7; TRBD1 is a possible D gene (5 bases). V lost 2 bases, J lost 3 bases, and 14 bases lay in between. Germline V gives CDR1 LGHNT, CDR2 FRNRAP. CDR3 length equals 15 residues. The full variable domain, completed using reference TRBV12-5 and TRBJ2-7, is DARVTQTPRHKVTEMGQEVTMRCQPILGHNTVFWYRQTMMQGLELLAYFRNRAPLDDSGMPKDRFSAEMPDATLATLKIQPSEPRDSAVYFCASGLRAGLNYEQYFGPGTRLTVT.

The chain employs TRBV6-5 and TRBJ2-1; D tentatively reads TRBD1 or TRBD2 (5 bases each). Trimming stripped 5 bases from V and 2 bases from J, with 13 bases between. Germline assignment: CDR1 MNHEY and CDR2 SVGAGI. The CDR3 extends over 15 amino acids. DNA for the CDR3: TGTGCCAGCAGTAACCGGGACGGTCCCTACAATGAGCAGTTCTTC. It yields the protein CASSNRDGPYNEQFF.

The rearrangement uses TRBV7-9 and TRBJ1-3; tentative D call: TRBD1 (5 bases). Germline CDR1 SEHNR, CDR2 FQNEAQ (reference sequence). The CDR3 covers 16 residues. V lost 4 bases, J lost 0 bases, and 13 bases lay in between. DNA for the CDR3: TGTGCCAGCAGCTATAAGACAGTCATCTCTGGAAACACCATATATTTT. It encodes CASSYKTVISGNTIYF.

This chain connects TRBV7-2 to TRBJ2-7; tentatively, D is TRBD1 (6 bases). The V gene's germline CDR1 is SGHTA and CDR2 FQGNSA. V shed 3 bases and J shed 2 bases, with 11 bases lying between them. The CDR3 spans 14 residues. The CDR3 coding sequence is TGTGCCAGCAGCTTTAACAGGGCCACCTACGAGCAGTACTTC. As protein: CASSFNRATYEQYF. The variable domain in full, completed from reference TRBV7-2 and TRBJ2-7, reads GAGVSQSPSNKVTEKGKDVELRCDPISGHTALYWYRQSLGQGLEFLIYFQGNSAPDKSGLPSDRFSAERTGGSVSTLTIQRTQQEDSAVYLCASSFNRATYEQYFGPGTRLTVT.

The rearrangement uses TRBV15 and TRBJ1-6, with D possibly being TRBD1 (5 bases). Germline CDR1 reads LNHNV; CDR2 reads YYDKDF (reference sequence). V lost 6 bases and J 0 bases, leaving 6 bases between the germline ends. The CDR3 runs to 14 residues. CDR3 residues: CATRGRSYNSPLHF. As DNA, the CDR3 is TGTGCCACCAGGGGGCGCTCCTATAATTCACCCCTCCACTTT.

V gene TRBV7-8 combines with J gene TRBJ1-5; TRBD1 aligns across 9 bases. V lost 4 bases to trimming and J lost 3 bases; unmatched junction nucleotides: 7. CDR1 is SGHVS and CDR2 is FQNEAQ in the germline V gene. This CDR3 comprises 16 residues. CDR3: CASSSRTGVVNQPQHF. DNA of the CDR3: TGTGCCAGCAGCTCACGGACAGGGGTAGTCAATCAGCCCCAGCATTTT. The full variable domain, completed using reference TRBV7-8 and TRBJ1-5, is GAGVSQSPRYKVAKRGQDVALRCDPISGHVSLFWYQQALGQGPEFLTYFQNEAQLDKSGLPSDRFFAERPEGSVSTLKIQRTQQEDSAVYLCASSSRTGVVNQPQHFGDGTRLSIL.

The CDR3 loop is CASSLGGGENTEAFF. The CDR3 coding sequence is TGTGCCAGCAGCTTAGGTGGAGGGGAGAACACTGAAGCTTTCTTT. V and J are TRBV11-3 and TRBJ1-1; a weak D match, TRBD1 (5 bases). V was trimmed by 1 base and J by 1 base, leaving 10 bases between them. The germline V gene encodes CDR1 SGHNT and CDR2 YENEEA. The CDR3 has 15 residues.

The chain is built from TRBV6-5 and TRBJ2-1, with D tentatively TRBD2 (6 bases). Germline V gene data show CDR1 as MNHEY and CDR2 as SVGAGI. CDR3 length equals 16 residues. The V and J ends lost 4 bases and 0 bases respectively, with 13 bases between them. This chain's CDR3 is CASSSLATSSYNEQFF. The CDR3 nucleotides read TGTGCCAGCAGTTCACTAGCCACGAGCTCCTACAATGAGCAGTTCTTC.

This chain joins TRBV6-5 and TRBJ1-2; 7 bases map to TRBD1. The CDR3 sequence is 14 residues long. CDR1 MNHEY and CDR2 SVGAGI come from the germline V gene. The junction had 9 bases not matched to a gene; V was cut back by 6 bases and J by 5 bases. CDR3 bases: TGTGCCAGCAGCCGCAACCGGGACAGATATGGCTACACCTTC. As protein: CASSRNRDRYGYTF.

The genes are TRBV6-5 and TRBJ1-2; weak D call: TRBD1 (6 bases). Looked up from germline, CDR1 is MNHEY and CDR2 is SVGAGI. V dropped 8 bases and J dropped 2 bases, with 9 bases sitting between them. This CDR3 contains 12 residues. As DNA, the CDR3 is TGTGCCAGCGGACAGCTAAACTATGGCTACACCTTC. This translates into CASGQLNYGYTF.

The chain couples TRBV4-3 to TRBJ1-4; TRBD1 matches 7 bases. Germline V CDR1 and CDR2: LGHNA, YSLEER. The CDR3 loop spans 18 amino acids. The trim removed 0 bases at V and 7 bases at J, leaving 14 bases unmatched. CDR3 nucleotides: TGCGCCAGCAGCCAAGATCTCGGGGAGGCAGGGGGATTTGAAAAACTGTTTTTT. Protein sequence: CASSQDLGEAGGFEKLFF.

The chain joins TRBV30 to TRBJ1-6; D possibly corresponds to TRBD1 (5 bases). V shed 0 bases and J shed 3 bases, with 6 bases lying between them. This CDR3 is built from 14 residues. From germline, CDR1 is GTSNPN and CDR2 SVGIG (reference sequence). CDR3 coding DNA: TGTGCCTGGAGTGTGAGGGGCTATAATTCACCCCTCCACTTT. This encodes CAWSVRGYNSPLHF.

This chain uses TRBV13 with TRBJ1-1, with D perhaps TRBD1 (6 bases). This CDR3 has 12 residues. Germline CDR1 is PRHDT and CDR2 is FYEKMQ (reference sequence). V dropped 7 bases and J dropped 8 bases, with 14 bases sitting between them. CDR3 sequence (DNA): TGTGCCAGCACCCGAGATGGACAGGAAGCTTTCTTT. It translates to CASTRDGQEAFF.

The V call is TRBV19, the J call TRBJ2-7; D may be TRBD1 or TRBD2 (5 bases each). V gave up 5 bases and J gave up 1 base, with 21 bases separating them. This CDR3 spans 17 amino acids. Germline-derived CDR1 and CDR2 are LNHDA and SQIVND (reference sequence). The CDR3: CASSFSRGPTGSYEQYF. Written as DNA, the CDR3 is TGTGCCAGTAGTTTTAGTCGGGGCCCAACTGGATCCTACGAGCAGTACTTC.

The J gene is TRBJ2-5, the V gene TRBV19; 9 bases map to TRBD2. The J segment lost 2 bases and the V segment lost 3 bases, leaving 7 bases of the junction unmatched. CDR3 size: 16 residues. Per germline, CDR1 LNHDA and CDR2 SQIVND (reference sequence). The CDR3 reads CASSIDASGEQETQYF. The CDR3 bases are TGTGCCAGTAGTATCGATGCTAGCGGGGAACAAGAGACCCAGTACTTC.

The V call is TRBV19, the J call TRBJ2-2; possibly TRBD2 for D (6 bases). This CDR3 spans 11 amino acids. V lost 9 bases to trimming and J lost 9 bases, with 11 bases between them. Looked up from germline, CDR1 is LNHDA and CDR2 is SQIVND (reference sequence). The CDR3 loop is CASRGNRELFF. Written as DNA, the CDR3 is TGTGCCAGCCGGGGGAATAGGGAGCTGTTTTTT. Full variable domain (rest looked up from reference TRBV19 and TRBJ2-2): DGGITQSPKYLFRKEGQNVTLSCEQNLNHDAMYWYRQDPGQGLRLIYYSQIVNDFQKGDIAEGYSVSREKKESFPLTVTSAQKNPTAFYLCASRGNRELFFGEGSRLTVL.

The V and J genes are TRBV5-1 and TRBJ2-1; 7 bases fit TRBD2. CDR1 is SGHRS, CDR2 YFSETQ, per germline. V lost 0 bases and J lost 8; bases outside the gene matches: 11. The CDR3 runs to 16 residues. The DNA for the CDR3 is TGCGCCAGCAGCTTGGAACGGCAGGGAGGGGTCTATGAGCAGTTCTTC. The encoded protein is CASSLERQGGVYEQFF. The full variable domain, with the rest looked up from reference TRBV5-1 and TRBJ2-1, is KAGVTQTPRYLIKTRGQQVTLSCSPISGHRSVSWYQQTPGQGLQFLFEYFSETQRNKGNFPGRFSGRQFSNSRSEMNVSTLELGDSALYLCASSLERQGGVYEQFFGPGTRLTVL.

The chain recombines TRBV7-3 with TRBJ2-2; 7 bases match TRBD2. Germline values: CDR1 SGHTA, CDR2 FQGTGA. The trim removed 4 bases at V and 7 bases at J, leaving 12 bases unmatched. The CDR3 has 16 amino acids. CDR3 bases: TGTGCCAGCAGCTCCGCTCCTGGGACTACATACGGGGAGCTGTTTTTT. Protein: CASSSAPGTTYGELFF.

The chain has TRBV28 and TRBJ2-7; D unresolved. Germline V lookup: CDR1 MDHEN, CDR2 SYDVKM. Trimming took off 1 base at V and 3 bases at J, with 4 bases between the two ends. The CDR3 totals 12 residues. CDR3: CASSLSIYEQYF. Written as DNA, the CDR3 is TGTGCCAGCAGTTTATCCATCTACGAGCAGTACTTC.

The rearrangement joins TRBV6-5 to TRBJ2-3; TRBD2 agrees at 7 bases. Germline V gene sequence: CDR1 MNHEY, CDR2 SVGAGI. The CDR3 extends over 14 amino acids. J was trimmed by 3 bases and V by 7 bases; bases with no gene match: 7. The CDR3 reads CASKLLGGTDTQYF. CDR3 DNA: TGTGCCAGCAAACTTCTCGGGGGGACAGATACGCAGTATTTT.

V is TRBV7-2 and J is TRBJ2-5, with 10 nucleotides matching TRBD1. The CDR3 loop spans 16 amino acids. Germline V gene data show CDR1 as SGHTA and CDR2 as FQGNSA. V shed 1 base, J shed 2 bases, and the junction held 4 bases outside the gene matches. CDR3 region: CASSLVGTGAQETQYF. The DNA for the CDR3 is TGTGCCAGCAGCTTAGTGGGGACAGGGGCTCAAGAGACCCAGTACTTC.

The V gene is TRBV9, the J gene TRBJ2-2; TRBD2 is a possible D gene (6 bases). V was clipped by 4 bases and J by 0 bases, with 13 bases between them. From germline, CDR1 is SGDLS and CDR2 YYNGEE. The CDR3 consists of 16 residues. CDR3 sequence reads: CASSLHGTSNTGELFF. The CDR3 coding sequence is TGTGCCAGCAGCCTCCATGGGACTTCGAACACCGGGGAGCTGTTTTTT.

The rearrangement links TRBV29-1 to TRBJ2-5; D is possibly TRBD1 or TRBD2 (6 bases each). The CDR3 has 13 amino acids. Germline V gene data show CDR1 as SQVTM and CDR2 as ANQGSEA. V lost 4 bases to trimming and J lost 5 bases, with 14 bases between them. CDR3 DNA sequence: TGCAGCGTTGGCTGGGGGGCTGGTGAGACCCAGTACTTC. This codes for CSVGWGAGETQYF.

The chain employs TRBV9 and TRBJ1-6; D gene unclear. The CDR3 length is 15 residues. The ends were cut back, 4 bases at V and 2 bases at J, with 10 bases in the middle. Germline CDR1 SGDLS, CDR2 YYNGEE. The CDR3 is CASSLRGAYNSPLHF. The CDR3 region has the DNA TGTGCCAGCAGCCTGAGAGGTGCCTATAATTCACCCCTCCACTTT.

The chain carries TRBV7-2 and TRBJ2-7; a weak D match, TRBD2 (5 bases). V lost 1 base and J 2 bases, leaving 9 bases between the germline ends. CDR1 SGHTA and CDR2 FQGNSA come from the germline V gene. The CDR3 has 14 residues. The CDR3 region has the DNA TGTGCCAGCAGCTTAGGACTACTTCCCTACGAGCAGTACTTC. It translates to CASSLGLLPYEQYF.